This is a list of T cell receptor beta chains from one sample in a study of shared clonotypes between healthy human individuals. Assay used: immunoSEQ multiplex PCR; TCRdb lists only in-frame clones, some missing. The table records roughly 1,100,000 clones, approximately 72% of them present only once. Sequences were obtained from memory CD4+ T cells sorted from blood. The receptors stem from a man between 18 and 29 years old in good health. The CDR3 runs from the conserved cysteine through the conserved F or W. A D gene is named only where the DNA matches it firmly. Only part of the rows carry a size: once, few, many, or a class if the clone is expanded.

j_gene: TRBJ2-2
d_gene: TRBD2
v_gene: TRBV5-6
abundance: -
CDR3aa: CASSNPSGGRTGELFF
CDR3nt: TGTGCCAGCAGCAATCCCTCGGGCGGGAGAACCGGGGAGCTGTTTTTT

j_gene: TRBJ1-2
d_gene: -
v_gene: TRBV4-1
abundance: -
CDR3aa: CASSPYLRVANYGYTF
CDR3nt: TGCGCCAGCAGCCCCTACCTCCGTGTAGCTAACTATGGCTACACCTTC

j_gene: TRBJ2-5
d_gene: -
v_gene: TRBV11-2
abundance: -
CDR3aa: CASSEVRQETQYF
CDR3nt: TGTGCCAGCAGTGAGGTTCGCCAAGAGACCCAGTACTTC

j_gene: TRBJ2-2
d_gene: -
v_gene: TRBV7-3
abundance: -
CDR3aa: CASRELVLGELFF
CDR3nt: TGTGCCAGCAGGGAACTCGTATTAGGGGAGCTGTTTTTT

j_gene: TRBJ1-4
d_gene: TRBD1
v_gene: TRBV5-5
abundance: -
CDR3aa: CASSLSGQGGEKLFF
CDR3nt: TGTGCCAGCAGCTTGTCGGGACAGGGCGGTGAAAAACTGTTTTTT

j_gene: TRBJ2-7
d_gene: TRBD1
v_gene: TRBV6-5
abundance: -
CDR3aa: CASSSRDRISEQYF
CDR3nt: TGTGCCAGCAGTTCTCGGGACAGAATCTCCGAGCAGTACTTC

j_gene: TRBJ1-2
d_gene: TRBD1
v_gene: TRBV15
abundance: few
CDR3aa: CATKQGKYGYTF
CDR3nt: TGTGCCACCAAACAGGGGAAATATGGCTACACCTTC

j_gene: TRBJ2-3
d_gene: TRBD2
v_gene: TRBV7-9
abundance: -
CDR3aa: CASSSHIAGDTQYF
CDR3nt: TGTGCCAGCAGCTCTCATATAGCGGGGGATACGCAGTATTTT

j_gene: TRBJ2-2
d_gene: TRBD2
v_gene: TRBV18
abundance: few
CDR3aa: CASSPMLTSGILIGNTGELFF
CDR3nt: TGTGCCAGCTCACCTATGCTGACTAGCGGGATCCTAATCGGGAACACCGGGGAGCTGTTTTTT

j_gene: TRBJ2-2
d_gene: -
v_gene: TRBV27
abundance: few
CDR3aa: CASSFRSMGYGELFF
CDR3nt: TGTGCCAGCAGTTTCAGGAGCATGGGGTACGGGGAGCTGTTTTTT

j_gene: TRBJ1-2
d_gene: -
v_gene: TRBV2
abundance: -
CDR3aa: CASSREQPNYGYTF
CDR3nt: TGTGCCAGCAGTCGGGAACAGCCTAACTATGGCTACACCTTC

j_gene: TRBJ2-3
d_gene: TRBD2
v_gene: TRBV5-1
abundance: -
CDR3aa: CASSLAGGSTDTQYF
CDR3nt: TGCGCCAGCAGCTTAGCGGGGGGTAGCACAGATACGCAGTATTTT

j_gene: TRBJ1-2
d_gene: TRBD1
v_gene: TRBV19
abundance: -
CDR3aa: CASRSDRASYGYTF
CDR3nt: TGTGCCAGTAGATCGGACAGGGCCTCCTATGGCTACACCTTC

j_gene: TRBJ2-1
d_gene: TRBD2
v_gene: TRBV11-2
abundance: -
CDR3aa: CASSFERGGEQFF
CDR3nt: TGTGCCAGCAGCTTCGAGCGGGGCGGTGAGCAGTTCTTC

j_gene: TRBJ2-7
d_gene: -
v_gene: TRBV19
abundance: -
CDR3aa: CASSMRGPPGYEQYF
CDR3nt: TGTGCCAGTAGTATGCGGGGACCCCCAGGCTACGAGCAGTACTTC

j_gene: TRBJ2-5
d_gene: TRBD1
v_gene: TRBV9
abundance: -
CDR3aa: CASSGTGQETQYF
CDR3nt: TGTGCCAGCAGCGGGACAGGTCAAGAGACCCAGTACTTC

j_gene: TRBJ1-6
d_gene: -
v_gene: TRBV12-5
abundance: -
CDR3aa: CASGSQQGTILHF
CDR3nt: TGTGCTAGTGGTTCACAACAGGGTACTATCCTCCACTTT

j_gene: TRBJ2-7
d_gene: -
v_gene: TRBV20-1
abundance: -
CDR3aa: CSARPSYEQYF
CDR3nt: TGCAGTGCTAGGCCCTCCTACGAGCAGTACTTC

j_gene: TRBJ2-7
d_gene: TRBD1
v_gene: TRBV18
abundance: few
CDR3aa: CASSLRATGIGEQYF
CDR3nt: TGTGCCAGCTCACTCCGGGCGACAGGGATAGGCGAGCAGTACTTC

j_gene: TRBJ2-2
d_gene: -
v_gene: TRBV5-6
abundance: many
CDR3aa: CASSSALRANTGELFF
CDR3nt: TGTGCCAGCAGCTCGGCCCTTCGAGCGAACACCGGGGAGCTGTTTTTT

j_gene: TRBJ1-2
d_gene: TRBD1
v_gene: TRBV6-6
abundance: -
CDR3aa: CASSYAEGQGLDYTF
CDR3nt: TGTGCCAGCAGTTACGCCGAGGGACAGGGGCTAGACTACACCTTC

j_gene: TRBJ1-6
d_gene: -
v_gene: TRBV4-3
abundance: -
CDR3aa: CASSQGGSPLHF
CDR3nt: TGCGCCAGCAGCCAAGGGGGTTCACCCCTCCACTTT

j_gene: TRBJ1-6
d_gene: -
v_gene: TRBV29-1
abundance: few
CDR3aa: CSVAMGGASPLHF
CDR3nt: TGCAGCGTAGCAATGGGAGGCGCATCACCCCTCCACTTT

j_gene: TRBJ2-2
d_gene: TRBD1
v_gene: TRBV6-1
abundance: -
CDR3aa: CASSVIGTGGFGFSGELFF
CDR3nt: TGTGCCAGCAGTGTTATTGGGACAGGAGGGTTTGGTTTTTCCGGGGAGCTGTTTTTT

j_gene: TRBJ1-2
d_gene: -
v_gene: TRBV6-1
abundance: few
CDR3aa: CASSEGTTFGYGYTF
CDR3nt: TGTGCCAGCAGTGAAGGGACGACTTTTGGTTATGGCTACACCTTC